The 17 T cell receptor beta chains below all came from one sample that was sequenced in a study of post-analysis software for immune sequencing data. Unique molecular identifiers tagged the TCR beta cDNA libraries. TCRdb re-derived calls from the PCR reads in MiXCR, one entry per CDR3 protein. The sample holds almost 700,000 distinct CDR3 sequences, 55% to 60% seen once. The antigens these receptors bind are not known. Study results and limitations: TRBV5-6, TRBV5-1 and TRBV20-1 belonged to a set of roughly 5 TRBV segments that were more frequent in patients than controls.

Input material: blood. The receptor set was obtained from a girl between 2 and 10 years old with multiple sclerosis.

Regarding this clonotype: Sequence at one end of the junction differs from germline and may be a read error. The rearrangement links TRBV7-2 to TRBJ1-2; 8 bases are shared with TRBD1. This CDR3 region has 14 residues. Germline loops: CDR1 SGHTA, CDR2 FQGNSA. The CDR3 DNA sequence: TGTGCCGGCAGCTTAACGACAGGGGACTATGGCTACACCTTC. Protein product: CAGSLTTGDYGYTF.

The V and J genes are TRBV12-3 or TRBV12-4 and TRBJ1-5, with D perhaps matching TRBD1 (5 bases). V lost 6 bases, J lost 0 bases, and 12 bases lay in between. The CDR3 spans 15 residues. In DNA, the CDR3 is TGTGCCAGCAGGCCCAGGGCTTATAGCAATCAGCCCCAGCATTTT. Protein sequence: CASRPRAYSNQPQHF.

The chain uses TRBV25-1 and TRBJ2-6; 8 nucleotides line up with TRBD2. V was clipped by 2 bases and J by 0 bases; unmatched bases: 6. CDR1 is MGHDK and CDR2 is SYGVNS in the germline V gene. CDR3 length: 18 residues. This chain's CDR3 is CASSEREGFPSGANVLTF. Here the CDR3 DNA reads TGTGCCAGCAGTGAACGGGAGGGGTTCCCCTCTGGGGCCAACGTCCTGACTTTC.

This clonotype was recorded once. This rearrangement joins TRBV12-3 or TRBV12-4 to TRBJ2-1; D gene uncertain. Deletions cut 3 bases from V and 8 bases from J, with 29 bases between. The CDR3 runs to 19 residues. The DNA of the CDR3 is TGTGCCAGCAGTTTCACGGGCCGATTTGGTCAACTATACCCTCATGAGCAGTTCTTC. It yields the protein CASSFTGRFGQLYPHEQFF.

J is TRBJ2-3 and V is TRBV10-3; TRBD2 is a possible D gene (5 bases). Between the trimmed V and J ends, which lost 9 bases and 6 bases, there was a span of 10 bases. Germline V gives CDR1 ENHRY, CDR2 SYGVKD. CDR3 length: 11 residues. The CDR3 DNA follows: TGTGCCATAAGATCGGGGGATACGCAGTATTTT. Translation gives CAIRSGDTQYF.

The chain combines TRBV7-2 with TRBJ2-1; no clear D gene. Trimming left V 6 bases short and J 12 bases short, with 18 bases between. Germline-derived CDR1 and CDR2 are SGHTA and FQGNSA. The CDR3 is 13 residues long. The CDR3 bases are TGTGCCAGCAGTTCCCAGAATTATGAAAGGCAGTTCTTC. Protein: CASSSQNYERQFF. Using reference TRBV7-2 and TRBJ2-1 for the parts outside the CDR3, the full variable domain is GAGVSQSPSNKVTEKGKDVELRCDPISGHTALYWYRQSLGQGLEFLIYFQGNSAPDKSGLPSDRFSAERTGGSVSTLTIQRTQQEDSAVYLCASSSQNYERQFFGPGTRLTVL.

As for this clonotype: The junction and the germline gene differ at one end; a read error may be behind it. The rearrangement uses TRBV25-1 and TRBJ2-2; D remains ambiguous. This CDR3 spans 11 amino acids. The V gene's germline CDR1 is MGHDK and CDR2 SYGVNS. The CDR3 nucleotides are TGTGTCAGCAGTGAATCCGGGGAGCTGTTTTTT. It encodes CVSSESGELFF.

This clonotype showed up just a few times. The chain recombines TRBV10-3 with TRBJ2-7, with 7 bases that match TRBD1. Looked up from germline, CDR1 is ENHRY and CDR2 is SYGVKD. The CDR3 sequence is 13 residues long. Losses at the gene ends were 6 bases for V and 2 bases for J; bases not matched to a gene: 4. In DNA, the CDR3 is TGTGCCATCAGGGAACAGGGGCCCTACGAGCAGTACTTC. Protein product: CAIREQGPYEQYF.

This clonotype was seen more than once but under ten times. The rearrangement uses TRBV5-1 and TRBJ2-3; possibly TRBD1 for D (6 bases). The CDR3 contains 14 residues. CDR1 is SGHRS and CDR2 is YFSETQ in the germline V gene. V was pared by 2 bases and J by 1 base, with 8 bases between. The CDR3 sequence is CASSLGQRTDTQYF. CDR3 DNA: TGCGCCAGCAGCTTAGGACAGCGCACAGATACGCAGTATTTT.

The chain employs TRBV2 and TRBJ1-2; D gene unclear. The V end lost 8 bases, the J end lost 8 bases, and 12 bases lay between the germline ends. The length of the CDR3 is 11 residues. Germline loops: CDR1 SNHLY, CDR2 FYNNEI. Written as DNA, the CDR3 is TGTGCCAGCGCTTACAGAGACGGCTACACCTTC. It yields the protein CASAYRDGYTF.

The chain employs TRBV28 and TRBJ1-2, with D unclear. The CDR3 sequence is 12 residues long. The germline V gene has CDR1 MDHEN and CDR2 SYDVKM. Deletions cut 5 bases from V and 8 bases from J, with 12 bases between. The CDR3 spells CASSPPGMGYTF. DNA for the CDR3: TGTGCCAGCAGTCCACCCGGGATGGGCTACACCTTC.

This clonotype has just a few counts. This rearrangement joins TRBV29-1 to TRBJ2-1; 9 bases line up with TRBD1. Looked up from germline, CDR1 is SQVTM and CDR2 is ANQGSEA. Unmatched junction bases numbered 9, after V lost 0 bases and J lost 15 bases. The CDR3 runs 13 residues. The CDR3 sequence is CSVEEIPGQGGFF. In DNA, the CDR3 is TGCAGCGTTGAAGAAATCCCGGGACAGGGTGGGTTCTTC.

Comment on this clonotype: One end of the junction varies from germline; a read error may be responsible. This rearrangement joins TRBV2 to TRBJ2-7; TRBD2 agrees at 13 bases. This CDR3 contains 17 residues. Germline-derived CDR1 and CDR2 are SNHLY and FYNNEI. The CDR3 reads CAGSESLGTSGNHEQYF. The DNA for the CDR3 is TGTGCCGGCAGTGAATCCCTTGGGACTAGCGGGAACCACGAGCAGTACTTC.

The gene calls are TRBV27 and TRBJ2-3, with 11 bases identical to TRBD2. The germline gives CDR1 MNHEY, CDR2 SMNVEV (reference sequence). V was clipped by 3 bases and J by 0 bases; unmatched bases: 8. CDR3 size: 18 residues. CDR3 amino acids: CASSFTKLAGASTDTQYF. In DNA, the CDR3 is TGTGCCAGCAGTTTCACCAAACTAGCGGGGGCGAGCACAGATACGCAGTATTTT.

J is TRBJ1-2 and V is TRBV5-1, with 10 bases identical to TRBD1. The CDR3 runs to 16 residues. The ends lost 3 bases at V and 5 bases at J; junction bases unmatched: 10. Germline V gene lookup returns CDR1 SGHRS and CDR2 YFSETQ. This CDR3 is CASSWGHRDRGYGYTF. DNA of the CDR3: TGCGCCAGCAGCTGGGGCCACCGGGACAGGGGTTATGGCTACACCTTC.

The genes are TRBV7-2 and TRBJ2-5; D is possibly TRBD2 (6 bases). V lost 4 bases, J lost 4 bases, and 13 bases lay in between. Germline CDR1 reads SGHTA; CDR2 reads FQGNSA. The CDR3 sequence is 14 residues long. The CDR3 DNA sequence: TGTGCCAGCAGCTGGGGACTGGGATTAGAGACCCAGTACTTC. This codes for CASSWGLGLETQYF.

The chain joins TRBV6-2 or TRBV6-3 to TRBJ1-1; D is perhaps TRBD1 (5 bases). Germline lookup yields CDR1 MNHEY and CDR2 SVGEGT. V lost 2 bases to trimming and J lost 5 bases, with 12 bases between them. The CDR3 is made up of 14 amino acids. The CDR3 is CASSYQGGMTEAFF. The CDR3 DNA follows: TGTGCCAGCAGTTACCAGGGTGGAATGACTGAAGCTTTCTTT.